Included here is one T cell receptor (beta chain) sequence, with context. Germline V gene lookup returns CDR1 MGHRA and CDR2 YSYEKL. V was shortened by 1 base and J by 6 bases, with 22 bases between the two germline ends. The CDR3 runs 17 residues. The protocol was immunoSEQ multiplex PCR, while the TCRdb copy is restricted to in-frame clones and leaves out a portion. The profile shows about 88,000 clones, roughly 90% of them singletons. This sample was included in a study of blood T cell repertoires in COVID-19. This clonotype was sampled from a man between 60 and 75 years old with acute or convalescent COVID-19. This rearrangement joins TRBV4-1 to TRBJ2-7; D ambiguous. Sequencing used peripheral blood. The CDR3, as DNA: TGCGCCAGCAGCCAAGCCAAACCAGACTCCAGAGGTACCGAGCAGTACTTC. This translates into CASSQAKPDSRGTEQYF.